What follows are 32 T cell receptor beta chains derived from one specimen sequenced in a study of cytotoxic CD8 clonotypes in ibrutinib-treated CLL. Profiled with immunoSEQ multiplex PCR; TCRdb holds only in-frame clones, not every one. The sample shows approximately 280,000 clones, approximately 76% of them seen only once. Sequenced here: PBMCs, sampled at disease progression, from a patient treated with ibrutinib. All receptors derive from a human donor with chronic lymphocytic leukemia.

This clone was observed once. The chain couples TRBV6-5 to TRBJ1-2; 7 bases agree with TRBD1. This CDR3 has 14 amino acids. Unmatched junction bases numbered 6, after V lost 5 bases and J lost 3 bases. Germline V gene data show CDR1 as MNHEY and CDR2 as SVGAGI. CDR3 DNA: TGTGCCAGCAGTCAATACGGACAGGACTATGGCTACACCTTC. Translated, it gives CASSQYGQDYGYTF.

CDR3 DNA: TGCGCCAGCAGCTTCGGGGGTTCCTACGAGCAGTACTTC. It codes for CASSFGGSYEQYF. The genes are TRBV5-1 and TRBJ2-7, with D perhaps matching TRBD2 (6 bases). Trimming removed 2 bases at V and 1 base at J, with 7 bases between. CDR1 is SGHRS and CDR2 is YFSETQ in the germline V gene. CDR3 length: 13 amino acids.

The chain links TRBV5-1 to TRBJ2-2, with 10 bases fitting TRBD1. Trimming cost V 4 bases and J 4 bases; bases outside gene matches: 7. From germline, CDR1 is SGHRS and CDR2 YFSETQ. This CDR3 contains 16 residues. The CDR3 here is CASSAGQGVITGELFF. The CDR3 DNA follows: TGCGCCAGCAGCGCCGGACAGGGGGTCATCACCGGGGAGCTGTTTTTT.

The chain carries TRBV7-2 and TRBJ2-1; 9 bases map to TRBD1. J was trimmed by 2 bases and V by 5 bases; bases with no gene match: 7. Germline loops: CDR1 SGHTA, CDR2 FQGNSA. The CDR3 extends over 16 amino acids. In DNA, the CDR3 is TGTGCCAGCAGCCCTGGGGGGGACAGGGCCTACAATGAGCAGTTCTTC. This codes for CASSPGGDRAYNEQFF.

Here the CDR3 DNA reads TGTGCCATCAGTGCCCAGGACAGGGGCGACTATGGCTACACCTTC. Translated: CAISAQDRGDYGYTF. This sequence joins TRBV10-3 and TRBJ1-2; 9 nucleotides line up with TRBD1. This CDR3 region has 15 residues. Germline V gene lookup returns CDR1 ENHRY and CDR2 SYGVKD. With V trimmed by 4 bases and J by 3 bases, 6 bases remained unmatched.

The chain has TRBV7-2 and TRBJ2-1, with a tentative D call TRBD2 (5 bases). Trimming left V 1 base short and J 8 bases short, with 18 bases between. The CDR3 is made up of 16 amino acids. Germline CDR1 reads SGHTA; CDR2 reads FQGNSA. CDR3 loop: CASSLGVIRAGDEQFF. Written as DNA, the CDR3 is TGTGCCAGCAGCTTAGGGGTTATACGGGCGGGCGATGAGCAGTTCTTC.

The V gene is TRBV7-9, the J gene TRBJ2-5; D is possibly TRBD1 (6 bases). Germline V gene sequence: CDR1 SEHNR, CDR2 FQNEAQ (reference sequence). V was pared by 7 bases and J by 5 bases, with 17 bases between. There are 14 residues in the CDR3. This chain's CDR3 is CASTVGWGRETQYF. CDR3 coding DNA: TGTGCCAGCACCGTCGGGTGGGGGCGTGAGACCCAGTACTTC.

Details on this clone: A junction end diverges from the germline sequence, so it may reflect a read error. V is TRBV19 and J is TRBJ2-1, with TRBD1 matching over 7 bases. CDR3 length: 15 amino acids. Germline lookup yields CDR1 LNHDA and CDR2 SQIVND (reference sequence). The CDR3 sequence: CASSTTGSSYNGQFF. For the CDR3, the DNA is TGTGCCAGTAGTACGACAGGGAGCTCCTACAATGGGCAGTTCTTC.

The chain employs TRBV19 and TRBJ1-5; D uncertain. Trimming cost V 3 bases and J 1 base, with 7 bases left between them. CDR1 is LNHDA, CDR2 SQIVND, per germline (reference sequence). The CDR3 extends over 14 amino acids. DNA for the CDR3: TGTGCCAGTAGTATCCGGACCAGCAATCAGCCCCAGCATTTT. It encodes CASSIRTSNQPQHF.

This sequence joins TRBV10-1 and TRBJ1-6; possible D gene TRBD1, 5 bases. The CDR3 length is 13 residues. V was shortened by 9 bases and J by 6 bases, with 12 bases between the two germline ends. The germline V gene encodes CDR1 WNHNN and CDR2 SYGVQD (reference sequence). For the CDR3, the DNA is TGCGCCAGTGCCCAGGGTTCTAATTCACCCCTCCACTTT. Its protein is CASAQGSNSPLHF.

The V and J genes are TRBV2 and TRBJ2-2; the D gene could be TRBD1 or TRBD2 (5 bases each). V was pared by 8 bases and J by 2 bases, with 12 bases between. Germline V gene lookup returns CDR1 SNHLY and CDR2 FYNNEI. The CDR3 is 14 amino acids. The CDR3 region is CASSRDHNTGELFF. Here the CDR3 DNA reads TGTGCCAGCTCCCGGGACCATAACACCGGGGAGCTGTTTTTT.

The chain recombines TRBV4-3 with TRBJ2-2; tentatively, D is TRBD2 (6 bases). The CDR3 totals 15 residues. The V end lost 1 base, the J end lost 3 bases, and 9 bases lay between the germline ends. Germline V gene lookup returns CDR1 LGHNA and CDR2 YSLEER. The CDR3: CASSQAGADTGELFF. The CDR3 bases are TGCGCCAGCAGCCAAGCGGGAGCGGACACCGGGGAGCTGTTTTTT.

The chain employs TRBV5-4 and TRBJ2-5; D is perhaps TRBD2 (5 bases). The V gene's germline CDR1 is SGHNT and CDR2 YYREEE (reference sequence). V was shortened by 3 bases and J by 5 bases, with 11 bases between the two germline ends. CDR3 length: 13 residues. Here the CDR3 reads CASSSQSGETQYF. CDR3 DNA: TGTGCCAGCAGCTCGCAGTCGGGGGAGACCCAGTACTTC.

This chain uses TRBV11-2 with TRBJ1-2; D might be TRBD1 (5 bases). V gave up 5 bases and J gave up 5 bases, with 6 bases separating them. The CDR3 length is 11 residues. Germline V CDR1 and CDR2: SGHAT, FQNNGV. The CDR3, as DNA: TGTGCCAGCAGCCAGGGTTATGGCTACACCTTC. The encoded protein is CASSQGYGYTF.

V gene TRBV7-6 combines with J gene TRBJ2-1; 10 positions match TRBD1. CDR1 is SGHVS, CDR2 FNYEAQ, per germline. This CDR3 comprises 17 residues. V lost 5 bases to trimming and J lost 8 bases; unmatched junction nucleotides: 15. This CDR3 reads CASSKPSTGQGIDEQFF. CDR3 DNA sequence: TGTGCCAGCAGCAAACCCTCCACGGGACAGGGGATCGATGAGCAGTTCTTC.

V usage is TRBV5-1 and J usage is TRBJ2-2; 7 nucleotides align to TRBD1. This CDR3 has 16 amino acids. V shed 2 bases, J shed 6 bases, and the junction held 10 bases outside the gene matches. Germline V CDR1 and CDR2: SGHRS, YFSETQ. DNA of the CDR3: TGCGCCAGCAGCTTAAATGACAGGGCAGTATCCGGGGAGCTGTTTTTT. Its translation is CASSLNDRAVSGELFF. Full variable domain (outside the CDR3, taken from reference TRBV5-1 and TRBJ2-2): KAGVTQTPRYLIKTRGQQVTLSCSPISGHRSVSWYQQTPGQGLQFLFEYFSETQRNKGNFPGRFSGRQFSNSRSEMNVSTLELGDSALYLCASSLNDRAVSGELFFGEGSRLTVL.

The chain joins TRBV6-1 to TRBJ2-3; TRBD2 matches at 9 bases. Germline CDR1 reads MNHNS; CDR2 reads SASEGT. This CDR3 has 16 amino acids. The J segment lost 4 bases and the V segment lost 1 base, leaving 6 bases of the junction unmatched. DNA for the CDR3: TGTGCCAGCAGTGAAGTTAGCGGGGGCGCTCCAGATACGCAGTATTTT. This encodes CASSEVSGGAPDTQYF.

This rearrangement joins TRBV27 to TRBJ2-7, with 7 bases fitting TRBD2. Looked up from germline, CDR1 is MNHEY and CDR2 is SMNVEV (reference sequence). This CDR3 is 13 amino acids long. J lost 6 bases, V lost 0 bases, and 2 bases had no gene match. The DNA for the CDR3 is TGTGCCAGCAGTTTATCCGGCGGGGGCGAGCAGTACTTC. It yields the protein CASSLSGGGEQYF.

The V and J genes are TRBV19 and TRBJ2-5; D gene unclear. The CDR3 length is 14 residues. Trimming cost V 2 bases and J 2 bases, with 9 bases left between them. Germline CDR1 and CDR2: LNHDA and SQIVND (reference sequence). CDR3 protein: CASSIKPKQETQYF. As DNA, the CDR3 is TGTGCCAGTAGTATAAAGCCAAAACAAGAGACCCAGTACTTC. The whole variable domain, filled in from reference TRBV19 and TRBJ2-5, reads DGGITQSPKYLFRKEGQNVTLSCEQNLNHDAMYWYRQDPGQGLRLIYYSQIVNDFQKGDIAEGYSVSREKKESFPLTVTSAQKNPTAFYLCASSIKPKQETQYFGPGTRLLVL.

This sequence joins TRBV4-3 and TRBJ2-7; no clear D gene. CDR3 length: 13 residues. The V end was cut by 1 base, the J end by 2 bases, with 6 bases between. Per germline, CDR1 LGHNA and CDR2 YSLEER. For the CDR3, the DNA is TGCGCCAGCAGCCAAGGTCCAGCCTACGAGCAGTACTTC. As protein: CASSQGPAYEQYF.

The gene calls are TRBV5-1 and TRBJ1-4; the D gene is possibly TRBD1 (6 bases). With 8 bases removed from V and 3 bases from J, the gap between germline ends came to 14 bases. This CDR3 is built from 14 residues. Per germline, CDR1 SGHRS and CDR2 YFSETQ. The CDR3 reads CAREHRESNEKLFF. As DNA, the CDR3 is TGCGCCAGAGAGCACAGGGAGTCTAATGAAAAACTGTTTTTT.

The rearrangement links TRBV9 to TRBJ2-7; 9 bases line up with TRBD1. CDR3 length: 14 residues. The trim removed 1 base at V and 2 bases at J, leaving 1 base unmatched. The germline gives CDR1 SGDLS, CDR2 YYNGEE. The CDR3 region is CASSVTGGPYEQYF. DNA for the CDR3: TGTGCCAGCAGCGTAACAGGGGGCCCCTACGAGCAGTACTTC.

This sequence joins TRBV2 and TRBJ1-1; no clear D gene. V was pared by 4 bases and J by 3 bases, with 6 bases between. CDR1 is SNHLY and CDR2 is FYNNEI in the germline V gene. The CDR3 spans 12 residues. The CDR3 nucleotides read TGTGCCAGCAGTGTATCCCACACTGAAGCTTTCTTT. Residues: CASSVSHTEAFF.

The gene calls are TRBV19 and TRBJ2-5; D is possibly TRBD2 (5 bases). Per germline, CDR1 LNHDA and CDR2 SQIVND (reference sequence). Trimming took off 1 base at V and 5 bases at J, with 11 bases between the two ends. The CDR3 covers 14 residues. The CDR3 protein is CASSIVADWETQYF. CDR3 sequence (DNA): TGTGCCAGTAGTATAGTTGCGGACTGGGAGACCCAGTACTTC.

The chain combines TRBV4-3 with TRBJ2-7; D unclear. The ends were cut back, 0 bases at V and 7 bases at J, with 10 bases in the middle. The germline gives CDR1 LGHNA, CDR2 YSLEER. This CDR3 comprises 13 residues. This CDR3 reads CASSQDWFGEQYF. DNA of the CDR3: TGCGCCAGCAGCCAAGACTGGTTTGGAGAGCAGTACTTC.

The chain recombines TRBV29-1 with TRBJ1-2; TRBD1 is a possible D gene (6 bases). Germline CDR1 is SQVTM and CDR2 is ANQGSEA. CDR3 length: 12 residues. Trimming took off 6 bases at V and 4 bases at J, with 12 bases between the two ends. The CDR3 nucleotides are TGCAGCGTCAACAGGGCGCCCTATGGCTACACCTTC. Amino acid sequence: CSVNRAPYGYTF.

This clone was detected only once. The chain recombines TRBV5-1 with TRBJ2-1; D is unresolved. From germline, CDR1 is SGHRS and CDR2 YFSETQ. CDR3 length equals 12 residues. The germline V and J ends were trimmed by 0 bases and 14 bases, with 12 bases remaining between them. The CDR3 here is CASSLAPLWKFF. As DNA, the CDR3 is TGCGCCAGCAGCTTGGCGCCCCTTTGGAAGTTCTTC. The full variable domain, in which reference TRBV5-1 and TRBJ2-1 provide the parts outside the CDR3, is KAGVTQTPRYLIKTRGQQVTLSCSPISGHRSVSWYQQTPGQGLQFLFEYFSETQRNKGNFPGRFSGRQFSNSRSEMNVSTLELGDSALYLCASSLAPLWKFFGPGTRLTVL.

The CDR3 region has the DNA TGTGCCAGCAGCAGGACAGTTCGAACGACTGAAGCTTTCTTT. It is translated as CASSRTVRTTEAFF. This chain uses TRBV13 with TRBJ1-1; possible D gene TRBD1, 6 bases. Trimming took 5 bases from V and 5 from J, leaving 15 bases between them. This CDR3 comprises 14 residues. Germline V gene lookup returns CDR1 PRHDT and CDR2 FYEKMQ (reference sequence).

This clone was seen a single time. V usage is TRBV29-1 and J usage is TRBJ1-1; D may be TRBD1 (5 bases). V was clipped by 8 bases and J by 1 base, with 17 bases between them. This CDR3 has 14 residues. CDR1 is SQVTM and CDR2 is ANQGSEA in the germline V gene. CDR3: CSCRERGPNTEAFF. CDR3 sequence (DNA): TGCAGCTGCAGGGAGAGAGGGCCGAACACTGAAGCTTTCTTT.

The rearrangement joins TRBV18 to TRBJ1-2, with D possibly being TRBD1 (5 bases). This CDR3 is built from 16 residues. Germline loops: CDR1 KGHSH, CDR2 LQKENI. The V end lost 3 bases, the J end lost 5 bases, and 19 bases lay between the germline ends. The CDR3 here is CASSPARGEGLYGYTF. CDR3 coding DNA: TGTGCCAGCTCACCCGCACGTGGCGAGGGGTTGTATGGCTACACCTTC.

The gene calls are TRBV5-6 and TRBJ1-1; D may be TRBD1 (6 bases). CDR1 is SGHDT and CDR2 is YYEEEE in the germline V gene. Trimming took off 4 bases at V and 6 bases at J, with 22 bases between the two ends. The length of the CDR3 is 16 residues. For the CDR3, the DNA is TGTGCCAGCAGCCTCCCCGGGGTGGTAGGGGGAGCTGAAGCTTTCTTT. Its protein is CASSLPGVVGGAEAFF.

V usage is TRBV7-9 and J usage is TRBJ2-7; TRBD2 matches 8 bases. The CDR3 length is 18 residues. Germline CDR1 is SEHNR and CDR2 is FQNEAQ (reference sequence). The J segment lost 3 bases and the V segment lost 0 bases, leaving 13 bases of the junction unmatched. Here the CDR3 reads CASSLAHITSGSDYEQYF. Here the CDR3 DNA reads TGTGCCAGCAGCTTAGCCCACATTACTAGCGGAAGTGACTACGAGCAGTACTTC.